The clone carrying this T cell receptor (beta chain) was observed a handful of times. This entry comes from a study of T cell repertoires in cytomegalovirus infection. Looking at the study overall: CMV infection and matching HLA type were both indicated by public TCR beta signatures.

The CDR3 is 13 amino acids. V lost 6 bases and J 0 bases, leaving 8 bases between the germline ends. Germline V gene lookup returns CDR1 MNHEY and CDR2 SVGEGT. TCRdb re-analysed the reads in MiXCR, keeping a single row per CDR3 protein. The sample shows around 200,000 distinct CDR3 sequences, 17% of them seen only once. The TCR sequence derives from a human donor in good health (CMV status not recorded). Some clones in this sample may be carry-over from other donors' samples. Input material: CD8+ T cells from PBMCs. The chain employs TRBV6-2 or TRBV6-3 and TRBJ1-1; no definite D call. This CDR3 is CASRHDLNTEAFF. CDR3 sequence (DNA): TGTGCCAGCAGGCACGATCTGAACACTGAAGCTTTCTTT.